These 5 T cell receptor beta chains were sequenced from one sample in a study of T-cell memory formation after mild COVID-19. TCRdb reanalysed the 5' RACE reads using MiXCR and keeps one entry per CDR3 protein. The repertoire consists of 350,000 or so distinct CDR3 sequences, with about 20% occurring once and the leading ten covering roughly a fifth. Sequences were obtained from PBMCs or a T cell subset sorted from them (not recorded which). All receptors derive from a young man who had mild COVID-19 (a few samples of this study predate the infection). Cell type and time point are not known.

This clonotype came up a few times. The V gene is TRBV3-1, the J gene TRBJ2-5; 8 bases are shared with TRBD2. This CDR3 spans 20 amino acids. Germline V gene sequence: CDR1 LGHDT, CDR2 YNNKEL (reference sequence). Trimming took 1 base from V and 2 from J; bases not matched to a gene: 18. The chain's CDR3 is CASSQVSLSRSGGRQETQYF. DNA for the CDR3: TGTGCCAGCAGCCAAGTAAGTCTGAGTCGGAGCGGGGGCCGTCAAGAGACCCAGTACTTC.

The chain employs TRBV4-2 and TRBJ2-1; D is unclear. With 0 bases removed from V and 10 bases from J, the gap between germline ends came to 10 bases. The CDR3 totals 13 residues. Per germline, CDR1 LGHNA and CDR2 YNFKEQ. For the CDR3, the DNA is TGTGCCAGCAGCCAAGATCTGGGCAGGGAGCAGTTCTTC. Translated: CASSQDLGREQFF.

The V and J genes are TRBV20-1 and TRBJ2-7; D not certain. The germline V gene encodes CDR1 DFQATT and CDR2 SNEGSKA (reference sequence). Trimming pared 4 bases from V and 3 bases from J, leaving 10 bases between. The CDR3 sequence is 12 residues long. This CDR3 reads CSANDLYYEQYF. DNA for the CDR3: TGCAGTGCTAACGACCTCTACTACGAGCAGTACTTC.

This clonotype was detected a few times. This rearrangement joins TRBV20-1 to TRBJ2-1; 7 bases map to TRBD2. The CDR3 has 13 amino acids. With V trimmed by 3 bases and J by 8 bases, 7 bases remained unmatched. Germline CDR1 DFQATT, CDR2 SNEGSKA (reference sequence). The CDR3 nucleotides read TGCAGTGCTAGGTTCCGGGGGGACCATGAGCAGTTCTTC. It translates to CSARFRGDHEQFF.

This clonotype has a handful of counts. The chain combines TRBV5-1 with TRBJ1-1; weak D call: TRBD1 (5 bases). The germline CDR1 and CDR2 sequences are SGHRS and YFSETQ. V was trimmed by 4 bases and J by 8 bases, leaving 27 bases between them. The CDR3 runs to 17 residues. The CDR3 DNA reads as TGCGCCAGCAGCGTGAGGGGCGGTTCCCGGACAACTTTCGAAGCTTTCTTT. Amino acids: CASSVRGGSRTTFEAFF.